Listed below are T cell receptor beta chains from one sample, sequenced in a study of molecular identifiers for immune sequencing clone quantification. Via MiXCR, TCRdb re-called the PCR reads, giving one row per CDR3 protein. The sample records some 70,000 distinct CDR3 sequences, less than 20% being singletons. The sample taken for sequencing was naive CD8+ T cells from blood, with Jurkat cell RNA spiked in. These receptors originate from a human donor in good health. Some libraries in this study had Jurkat cell RNA spiked in. CDR3s include the opening cysteine and the closing phenylalanine or tryptophan. The order of the fields is CDR3 protein, D gene, J gene, V gene. D genes are given only for firm matches.

CDR3 protein: CATSERGSQETQYF
D gene: NA
J gene: TRBJ2-5
V gene: TRBV24-1

CDR3 protein: CASSQEATNEELFF
D gene: NA
J gene: TRBJ1-4
V gene: TRBV27

CDR3 protein: CASNHGGDNEQFF
D gene: NA
J gene: TRBJ2-1
V gene: TRBV4-1

CDR3 protein: CASGLDLDLNTGELFF
D gene: NA
J gene: TRBJ2-2
V gene: TRBV12-5

CDR3 protein: CAWSVGDEETQYF
D gene: NA
J gene: TRBJ2-5
V gene: TRBV30

CDR3 protein: CASSQKPDYSYEQYF
D gene: NA
J gene: TRBJ2-7
V gene: TRBV3-1

CDR3 protein: CASSEGLAGIPYEQYF
D gene: TRBD2
J gene: TRBJ2-7
V gene: TRBV2

CDR3 protein: CSARALGMDIDTQYF
D gene: NA
J gene: TRBJ2-3
V gene: TRBV20-1

CDR3 protein: CASSTLYSLNTGELFF
D gene: NA
J gene: TRBJ2-2
V gene: TRBV27

CDR3 protein: CASSTTGLAGEYEQYF
D gene: TRBD2
J gene: TRBJ2-7
V gene: TRBV27

CDR3 protein: CASSLLSSGANVLTF
D gene: NA
J gene: TRBJ2-6
V gene: TRBV27

CDR3 protein: CSVVADRVNIETQYF
D gene: TRBD1
J gene: TRBJ2-5
V gene: TRBV29-1

CDR3 protein: CASIRTANPNNEQFF
D gene: NA
J gene: TRBJ2-1
V gene: TRBV7-2

CDR3 protein: CASSLAGRENYEQYF
D gene: NA
J gene: TRBJ2-7
V gene: TRBV5-1

CDR3 protein: CASSLSNGGEYNEQFF
D gene: NA
J gene: TRBJ2-1
V gene: TRBV5-6

CDR3 protein: CASSFGQAGVSYEQYF
D gene: TRBD2
J gene: TRBJ2-7
V gene: TRBV27

CDR3 protein: CASSLYVGTDNEQFF
D gene: NA
J gene: TRBJ2-1
V gene: TRBV19

CDR3 protein: CASREEGDYGYTF
D gene: NA
J gene: TRBJ1-2
V gene: TRBV2

CDR3 protein: CASSLTGGLADTQYF
D gene: TRBD2
J gene: TRBJ2-3
V gene: TRBV7-2

CDR3 protein: CAWSVRGSIAKNIQYF
D gene: NA
J gene: TRBJ2-4
V gene: TRBV30

CDR3 protein: CASSSSRAKQPQHF
D gene: NA
J gene: TRBJ1-5
V gene: TRBV7-9

CDR3 protein: CASSFWQGGTEAFF
D gene: TRBD1
J gene: TRBJ1-1
V gene: TRBV7-6

CDR3 protein: CASLAGEGNEQFF
D gene: TRBD2
J gene: TRBJ2-1
V gene: TRBV6-5

CDR3 protein: CASSEDRGFTEAFF
D gene: TRBD1
J gene: TRBJ1-1
V gene: TRBV2

CDR3 protein: CASSSSGYTSAYNEQFF
D gene: NA
J gene: TRBJ2-1
V gene: TRBV7-6

CDR3 protein: CASSEAFNEQFF
D gene: NA
J gene: TRBJ2-1
V gene: TRBV2

CDR3 protein: CSARGLGSYEQYF
D gene: NA
J gene: TRBJ2-7
V gene: TRBV20-1

CDR3 protein: CSARGPGLAGGSSYNEQFF
D gene: TRBD2
J gene: TRBJ2-1
V gene: TRBV20-1

CDR3 protein: CSARVVGYGYTF
D gene: NA
J gene: TRBJ1-2
V gene: TRBV20-1

CDR3 protein: CASSEGGEQYF
D gene: NA
J gene: TRBJ2-7
V gene: TRBV11-3

CDR3 protein: CATSPGGGGYTEAFF
D gene: TRBD1
J gene: TRBJ1-1
V gene: TRBV15

CDR3 protein: CASSEYRLTSGRTTRELFF
D gene: TRBD2
J gene: TRBJ2-2
V gene: TRBV25-1

CDR3 protein: CASSPFGIPTGELFF
D gene: NA
J gene: TRBJ2-2
V gene: TRBV3-1

CDR3 protein: CASSLGSGSYEQYF
D gene: NA
J gene: TRBJ2-7
V gene: TRBV28

CDR3 protein: CASNHGGGQETQYF
D gene: NA
J gene: TRBJ2-5
V gene: TRBV6-2/TRBV6-3

CDR3 protein: CASRSTGRGSNTEAFF
D gene: NA
J gene: TRBJ1-1
V gene: TRBV7-9

CDR3 protein: CASSQEAGATSYEQYF
D gene: TRBD2
J gene: TRBJ2-7
V gene: TRBV4-1

CDR3 protein: CASSLDRGLAVYEQYF
D gene: NA
J gene: TRBJ2-7
V gene: TRBV28

CDR3 protein: CASSLTITYEQYF
D gene: NA
J gene: TRBJ2-7
V gene: TRBV7-9

CDR3 protein: CASSTGQGLDIQYF
D gene: TRBD1
J gene: TRBJ2-4
V gene: TRBV7-8

CDR3 protein: CASSQGGTSGTYEQYF
D gene: TRBD2
J gene: TRBJ2-7
V gene: TRBV4-1

CDR3 protein: CASLWSAGGPYEQYF
D gene: TRBD2
J gene: TRBJ2-7
V gene: TRBV7-2

CDR3 protein: CASSEAGYNEQFF
D gene: NA
J gene: TRBJ2-1
V gene: TRBV2

CDR3 protein: CASSSIPTPGGGYGYTF
D gene: TRBD1
J gene: TRBJ1-2
V gene: TRBV28

CDR3 protein: CASSPALDSSTNEKLFF
D gene: NA
J gene: TRBJ1-4
V gene: TRBV4-3

CDR3 protein: CASSPTSGYEQCF
D gene: NA
J gene: TRBJ2-7
V gene: TRBV6-6

CDR3 protein: CASSPGLTYEQYF
D gene: NA
J gene: TRBJ2-7
V gene: TRBV28

CDR3 protein: CASSMTGSYEQYF
D gene: TRBD1
J gene: TRBJ2-7
V gene: TRBV19

CDR3 protein: CAWSVGAGTYNEQFF
D gene: NA
J gene: TRBJ2-1
V gene: TRBV30

CDR3 protein: CSVEGPGEREVREQYF
D gene: TRBD2
J gene: TRBJ2-7
V gene: TRBV29-1

CDR3 protein: CASSYRPDRMDEQYF
D gene: TRBD1
J gene: TRBJ2-7
V gene: TRBV6-6

CDR3 protein: CASSQEATNEKLFF
D gene: NA
J gene: TRBJ1-4
V gene: TRBV27

CDR3 protein: CASSHPGGPQSGELFF
D gene: NA
J gene: TRBJ2-2
V gene: TRBV3-1

CDR3 protein: CAWSPPGAGELFF
D gene: NA
J gene: TRBJ2-2
V gene: TRBV30

CDR3 protein: CASSEGDGYGYTF
D gene: NA
J gene: TRBJ1-2
V gene: TRBV27

CDR3 protein: CASSQPPLAGSHEQFF
D gene: NA
J gene: TRBJ2-1
V gene: TRBV14

CDR3 protein: CASSLSGHTKNIQYF
D gene: NA
J gene: TRBJ2-4
V gene: TRBV27